This TCR beta chain was obtained from a study of T cells in women clearing cervical HPV infection. Overall study: Controls were women whose single incident HPV16 infection cleared within 12 months without precancer or cancer. Only a few women had HLA typing results available.

Genomic DNA, averaging approximately 1,300 ng per sample, yielded TCR beta CDR3 via immunoSEQ. The table came from immunoSEQ multiplex PCR; TCRdb's copy has only in-frame clones and leaves some out. The listing records tens of thousands of clones. HPV was found by MY09/MY11 PCR and dot-blot genotyping. Sequenced: blood buffy coat. This receptor was taken from a woman aged 18 to 69 with a cervical HPV16 infection that either progressed to CIN3+ or cleared (not recorded which).

The sequenced CDR3 bases are TGTGCCAGCAGTCCCGGGACAGAA. It translates to CASSPGTE. In full, the CDR3 reads CASSPGTEAFF. The chain uses TRBV11-2 and TRBJ1-1; a weak D match, TRBD1 (6 bases). The CDR3 is cut off 3 residues early in the read; its end comes from the germline J gene. CDR3 length equals 11 residues. Germline lookup yields CDR1 SGHAT and CDR2 FQNNGV.